This T cell receptor beta chain was obtained from a study of blood T cell repertoires in COVID-19. TCRdb's copy holds only in-frame clones and misses some; the assay was immunoSEQ multiplex PCR. The repertoire holds around 140,000 clones, with 85% to 90% as singletons. This clone has only one observation. This CDR3 comprises 19 residues. Germline assignment: CDR1 LNHDA and CDR2 SQIVND (reference sequence). V lost 7 bases to trimming and J lost 4 bases; unmatched junction nucleotides: 18. The chain links TRBV19 to TRBJ2-1; 11 nucleotides align to TRBD2. The sample comprised peripheral blood. This TCR came from a woman aged 60-70 years with acute or convalescent COVID-19. In DNA form, the CDR3 reads TGTGCCAGTACCCTTAGCGGGGGGGCCGGGGCCTACGATTACAATGAGCAGTTCTTC. Its translation is CASTLSGGAGAYDYNEQFF.